The 10 T cell receptor beta chains listed next were all sequenced from one sample in a study of CD8 T cells in ankylosing spondylitis. TCRdb re-called the 5' RACE reads through MiXCR, storing one row per CDR3 protein. Of roughly 250,000 distinct CDR3 sequences in the sample, 10% to 13% are singletons; the top ten hold less than 3%. Material for sequencing was blood, either unsorted or a sorted T cell fraction (not recorded which). The receptor source for this set is a male donor with ankylosing spondylitis or in good health (not recorded which).

The J gene is TRBJ2-5, the V gene TRBV5-5, with D possibly being TRBD1 (6 bases). This CDR3 region has 15 residues. Trimming shortened V by 5 bases and J by 3 bases, and 17 bases separated the two germline ends. Germline CDR1 and CDR2: SGHKS and YYEKEE (reference sequence). The CDR3: CASRFTGKIEETQYF. In DNA form, the CDR3 reads TGTGCCAGCAGATTTACAGGGAAAATCGAAGAGACCCAGTACTTC.

This clonotype was seen repeatedly, ten times or more. The rearrangement joins TRBV6-1 to TRBJ1-2; D possibly corresponds to TRBD1 (5 bases). Trimming cost V 7 bases and J 4 bases, with 13 bases left between them. This CDR3 has 13 residues. Per the germline V gene, CDR1 is MNHNS and CDR2 is SASEGT. The CDR3 region is CASTTRDGYGYTF. CDR3 sequence (DNA): TGTGCCAGCACCACCCGGGACGGCTATGGCTACACCTTC.

This clonotype was picked up many times. This chain connects TRBV30 to TRBJ1-1, with 7 bases identical to TRBD1. CDR1 is GTSNPN and CDR2 is SVGIG in the germline V gene (reference sequence). This CDR3 region has 14 residues. V shed 3 bases, J shed 0 bases, and the junction held 4 bases outside the gene matches. CDR3 in DNA: TGTGCCTGGAGCCAGACAGGGCTGAACACTGAAGCTTTCTTT. Translating gives CAWSQTGLNTEAFF.

This clonotype was seen many times. The chain is built from TRBV12-3 or TRBV12-4 and TRBJ1-5; 7 bases agree with TRBD1. The CDR3 loop spans 15 amino acids. V shed 1 base and J 6 bases; nucleotides not matched to a gene: 6. CDR3 sequence reads: CASSLGQGVVQPQHF. CDR3 nucleotide sequence: TGTGCCAGCAGTTTAGGGCAGGGGGTTGTTCAGCCCCAGCATTTT.

This clonotype came up many times. The rearrangement uses TRBV7-2 and TRBJ2-1; D is uncertain. This CDR3 region has 13 residues. Germline CDR1 SGHTA, CDR2 FQGNSA. Deletions cut 6 bases from V and 7 bases from J, with 13 bases between. The CDR3 DNA sequence: TGTGCCAGCAGAATCCCGGTTAGGAATGAGCAGTTCTTC. It is translated as CASRIPVRNEQFF. Variable domain in full (rest from reference TRBV7-2 and TRBJ2-1): GAGVSQSPSNKVTEKGKDVELRCDPISGHTALYWYRQSLGQGLEFLIYFQGNSAPDKSGLPSDRFSAERTGGSVSTLTIQRTQQEDSAVYLCASRIPVRNEQFFGPGTRLTVL.

This clonotype showed up many times. The chain couples TRBV29-1 to TRBJ2-1; 8 bases are a match to TRBD1. This CDR3 comprises 13 residues. V gave up 6 bases and J gave up 5 bases; unmatched junction bases: 6. Per germline, CDR1 SQVTM and CDR2 ANQGSEA. The CDR3 nucleotides read TGCAGCGTAGAGGACAGGGACGACAATGAGCAGTTCTTC. Amino acids: CSVEDRDDNEQFF.

This clonotype was detected many times. The rearrangement uses TRBV5-1 and TRBJ2-2; 8 bases line up with TRBD2. This CDR3 spans 15 amino acids. Trimming cost V 4 bases and J 7 bases; bases outside gene matches: 9. Germline V gene sequence: CDR1 SGHRS, CDR2 YFSETQ. The CDR3 loop is CASSPTGGERGELFF. CDR3 nucleotide sequence: TGCGCCAGCAGCCCCACGGGGGGGGAACGCGGGGAGCTGTTTTTT.

This clonotype was counted at least ten times. The rearrangement links TRBV3-1 to TRBJ1-5; D call uncertain. The CDR3 is made up of 13 amino acids. The V gene lost 6 bases and the J gene lost 9 bases, with 15 bases spanning the gap. Germline assignment: CDR1 LGHDT and CDR2 YNNKEL (reference sequence). For the CDR3, the DNA is TGTGCCAGCAGGGCGGAACCTCTAGGGCCCCAGCATTTT. It yields the protein CASRAEPLGPQHF. Using reference TRBV3-1 and TRBJ1-5 for the parts outside the CDR3, the full variable domain is DTAVSQTPKYLVTQMGNDKSIKCEQNLGHDTMYWYKQDSKKFLKIMFSYNNKELIINETVPNRFSPKSPDKAHLNLHINSLELGDSAVYFCASRAEPLGPQHFGDGTRLSIL.

This clonotype was recorded at least ten times. The rearrangement joins TRBV20-1 to TRBJ2-3; no clear D gene. V was cut by 1 base and J by 3 bases, with 17 bases left in between. Germline CDR1 is DFQATT and CDR2 is SNEGSKA (reference sequence). There are 16 residues in the CDR3. DNA of the CDR3: TGCAGTGCTAGAGGTCCGAGCTACGGTAGGACAGATACGCAGTATTTT. It codes for CSARGPSYGRTDTQYF.

V is TRBV20-1 and J is TRBJ2-3; tentatively, D is TRBD1 or TRBD2 (7 bases each). Germline assignment: CDR1 DFQATT and CDR2 SNEGSKA (reference sequence). The CDR3 is 17 amino acids. With 3 bases removed from V and 2 bases from J, the gap between germline ends came to 21 bases. This CDR3 is CSASGGGGGADTDTQYF. CDR3 in DNA: TGCAGTGCTAGTGGGGGGGGAGGGGGCGCTGACACAGATACGCAGTATTTT.